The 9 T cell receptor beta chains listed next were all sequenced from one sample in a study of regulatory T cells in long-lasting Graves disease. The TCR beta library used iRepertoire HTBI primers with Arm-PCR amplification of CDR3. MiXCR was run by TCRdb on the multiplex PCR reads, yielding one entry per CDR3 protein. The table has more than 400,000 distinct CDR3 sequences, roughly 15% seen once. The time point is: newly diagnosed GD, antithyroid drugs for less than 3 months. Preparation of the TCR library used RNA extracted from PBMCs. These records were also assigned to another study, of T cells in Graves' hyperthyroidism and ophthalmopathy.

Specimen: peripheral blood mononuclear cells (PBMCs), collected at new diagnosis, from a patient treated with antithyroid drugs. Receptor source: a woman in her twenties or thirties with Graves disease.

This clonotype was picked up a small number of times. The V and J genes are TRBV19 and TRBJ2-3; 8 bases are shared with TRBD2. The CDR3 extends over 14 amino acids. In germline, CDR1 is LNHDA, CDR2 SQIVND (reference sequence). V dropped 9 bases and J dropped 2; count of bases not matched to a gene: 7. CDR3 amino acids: CASETSGYTDTQYF. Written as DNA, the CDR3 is TGTGCCAGCGAAACTAGCGGTTACACAGATACGCAGTATTTT.

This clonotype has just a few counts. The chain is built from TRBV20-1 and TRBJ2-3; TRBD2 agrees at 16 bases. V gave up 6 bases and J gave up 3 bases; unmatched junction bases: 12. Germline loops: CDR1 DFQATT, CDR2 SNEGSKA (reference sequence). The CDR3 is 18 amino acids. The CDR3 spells CSATQGLAGGWGTDTQYF. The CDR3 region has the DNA TGCAGTGCCACCCAGGGACTAGCGGGAGGGTGGGGGACAGATACGCAGTATTTT.

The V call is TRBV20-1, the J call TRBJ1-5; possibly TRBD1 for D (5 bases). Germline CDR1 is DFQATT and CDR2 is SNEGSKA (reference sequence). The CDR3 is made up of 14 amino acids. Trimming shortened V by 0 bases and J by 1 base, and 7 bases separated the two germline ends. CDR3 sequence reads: CSARDQGSNQPQHF. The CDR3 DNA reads TGCAGTGCTAGAGATCAGGGCAGCAATCAGCCCCAGCATTTT.

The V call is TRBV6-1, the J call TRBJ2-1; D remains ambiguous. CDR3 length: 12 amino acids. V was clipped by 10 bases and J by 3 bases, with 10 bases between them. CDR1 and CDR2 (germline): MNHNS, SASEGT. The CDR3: CATSQSYNEQFF. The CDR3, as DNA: TGTGCCACCTCCCAAAGCTACAATGAGCAGTTCTTC.

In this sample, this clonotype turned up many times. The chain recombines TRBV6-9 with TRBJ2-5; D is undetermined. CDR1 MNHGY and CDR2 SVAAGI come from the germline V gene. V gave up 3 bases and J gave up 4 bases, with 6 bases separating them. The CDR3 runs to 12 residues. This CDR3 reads CASSYVLETQYF. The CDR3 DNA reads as TGTGCCAGCAGTTACGTGTTAGAGACCCAGTACTTC.

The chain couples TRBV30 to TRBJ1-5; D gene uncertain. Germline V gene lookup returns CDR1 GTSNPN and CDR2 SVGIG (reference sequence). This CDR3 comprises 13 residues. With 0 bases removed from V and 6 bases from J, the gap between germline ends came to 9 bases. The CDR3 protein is CAWSVIEGQPQHF. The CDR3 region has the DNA TGTGCCTGGAGTGTAATAGAGGGTCAGCCCCAGCATTTT.

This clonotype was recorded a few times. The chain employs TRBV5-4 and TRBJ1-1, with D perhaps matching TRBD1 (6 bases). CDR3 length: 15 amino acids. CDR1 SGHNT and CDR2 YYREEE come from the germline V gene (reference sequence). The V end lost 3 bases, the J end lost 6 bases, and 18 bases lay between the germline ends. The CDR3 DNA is TGTGCCAGCAGCTGGGGCAGGGGAGGTGGGGCTGAAGCTTTCTTT. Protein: CASSWGRGGGAEAFF. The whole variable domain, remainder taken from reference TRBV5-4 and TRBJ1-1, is ETGVTQSPTHLIKTRGQQVTLRCSSQSGHNTVSWYQQALGQGPQFIFQYYREEENGRGNFPPRFSGLQFPNYSSELNVNALELDDSALYLCASSWGRGGGAEAFFGQGTRLTVV.

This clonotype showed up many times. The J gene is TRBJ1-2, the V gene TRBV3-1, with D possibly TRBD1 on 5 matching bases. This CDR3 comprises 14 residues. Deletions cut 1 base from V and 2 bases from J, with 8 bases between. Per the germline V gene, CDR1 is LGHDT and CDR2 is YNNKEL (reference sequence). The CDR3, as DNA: TGTGCCAGCAGCCAAGTTCAGGGAAACTATGGCTACACCTTC. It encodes CASSQVQGNYGYTF. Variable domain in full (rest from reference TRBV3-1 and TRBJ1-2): DTAVSQTPKYLVTQMGNDKSIKCEQNLGHDTMYWYKQDSKKFLKIMFSYNNKELIINETVPNRFSPKSPDKAHLNLHINSLELGDSAVYFCASSQVQGNYGYTFGSGTRLTVV.

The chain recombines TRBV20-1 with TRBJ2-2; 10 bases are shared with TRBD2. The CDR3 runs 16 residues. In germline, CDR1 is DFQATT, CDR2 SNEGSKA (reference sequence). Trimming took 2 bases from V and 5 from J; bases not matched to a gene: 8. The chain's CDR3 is CSARPASGRYTGELFF. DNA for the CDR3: TGCAGTGCTAGACCAGCTAGCGGGAGATATACCGGGGAGCTGTTTTTT.